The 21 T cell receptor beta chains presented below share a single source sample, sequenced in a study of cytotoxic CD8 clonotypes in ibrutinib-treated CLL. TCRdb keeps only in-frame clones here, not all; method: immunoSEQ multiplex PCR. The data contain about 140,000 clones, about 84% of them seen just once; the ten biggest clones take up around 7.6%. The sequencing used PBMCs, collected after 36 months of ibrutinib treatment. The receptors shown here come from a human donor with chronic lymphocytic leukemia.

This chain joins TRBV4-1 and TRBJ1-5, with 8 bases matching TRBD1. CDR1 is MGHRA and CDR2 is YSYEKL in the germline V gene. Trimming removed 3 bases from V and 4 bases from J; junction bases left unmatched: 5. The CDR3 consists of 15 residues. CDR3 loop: CASSQRQGRNQPQHF. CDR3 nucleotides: TGCGCCAGCAGCCAGCGACAGGGGAGGAATCAGCCCCAGCATTTT.

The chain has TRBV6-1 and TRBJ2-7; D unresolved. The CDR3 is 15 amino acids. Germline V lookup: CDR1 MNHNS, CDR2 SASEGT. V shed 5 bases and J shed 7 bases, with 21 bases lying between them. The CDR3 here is CASSRESMSVWEQYF. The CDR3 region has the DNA TGTGCCAGCAGTCGTGAAAGTATGTCGGTGTGGGAGCAGTACTTC.

The CDR3 loop is CASSYPPPGSEAFF. The CDR3 nucleotides read TGTGCCAGCAGTTACCCCCCGCCTGGGAGTGAAGCTTTCTTT. This rearrangement joins TRBV6-6 to TRBJ1-1; D is unclear. The CDR3 contains 14 residues. Trimming stripped 2 bases from V and 7 bases from J, with 14 bases between. Germline V gives CDR1 MNHNY, CDR2 SVGAGI (reference sequence).

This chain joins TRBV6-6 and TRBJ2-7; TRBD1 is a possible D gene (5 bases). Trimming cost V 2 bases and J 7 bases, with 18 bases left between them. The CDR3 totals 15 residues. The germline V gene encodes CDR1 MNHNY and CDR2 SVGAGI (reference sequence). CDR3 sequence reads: CASSYPGSGAQEQYF. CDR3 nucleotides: TGTGCCAGCAGTTACCCCGGGTCTGGGGCGCAAGAGCAGTACTTC.

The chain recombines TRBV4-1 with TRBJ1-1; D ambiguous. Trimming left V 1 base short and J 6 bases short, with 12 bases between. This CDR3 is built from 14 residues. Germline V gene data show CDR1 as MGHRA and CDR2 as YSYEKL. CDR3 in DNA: TGCGCCAGCAGCCAAGGACAATATGGGGCTGAAGCTTTCTTT. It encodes CASSQGQYGAEAFF.

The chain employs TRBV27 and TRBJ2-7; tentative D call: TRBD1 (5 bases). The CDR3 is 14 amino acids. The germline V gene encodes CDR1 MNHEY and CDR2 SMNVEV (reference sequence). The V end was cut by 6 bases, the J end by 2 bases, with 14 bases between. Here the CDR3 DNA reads TGTGCCAGCAGACAAAGGACACCTCCCTACGAGCAGTACTTC. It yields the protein CASRQRTPPYEQYF.

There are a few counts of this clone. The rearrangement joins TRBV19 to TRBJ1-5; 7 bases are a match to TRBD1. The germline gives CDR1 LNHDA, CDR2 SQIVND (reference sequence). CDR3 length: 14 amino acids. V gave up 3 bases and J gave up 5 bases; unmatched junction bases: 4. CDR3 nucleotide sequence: TGTGCCAGTAGTATGGGACAGTTATATCAGCCCCAGCATTTT. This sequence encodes CASSMGQLYQPQHF.

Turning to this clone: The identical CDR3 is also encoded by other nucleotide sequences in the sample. The chain's CDR3 is CASSDRATEAFF. DNA of the CDR3: TGCGCCAGCAGTGACAGGGCGACTGAAGCTTTCTTT. The rearrangement links TRBV10-2 to TRBJ1-1, with D possibly being TRBD1 (5 bases). Germline V gene lookup returns CDR1 WSHSY and CDR2 SAAADI. Trimming cost V 3 bases and J 5 bases, with 7 bases left between them. This CDR3 contains 12 residues.

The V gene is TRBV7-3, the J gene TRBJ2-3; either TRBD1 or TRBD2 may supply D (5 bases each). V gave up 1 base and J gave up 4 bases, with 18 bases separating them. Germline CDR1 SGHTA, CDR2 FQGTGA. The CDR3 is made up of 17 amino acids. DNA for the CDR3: TGTGCCAGCAGCTTAATTGGTGCCACCTCGGGGCCAGATACGCAGTATTTT. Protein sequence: CASSLIGATSGPDTQYF. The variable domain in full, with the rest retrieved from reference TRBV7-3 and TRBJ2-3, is GAGVSQTPSNKVTEKGKYVELRCDPISGHTALYWYRQSLGQGPEFLIYFQGTGAADDSGLPNDRFFAVRPEGSVSTLKIQRTERGDSAVYLCASSLIGATSGPDTQYFGPGTRLTVL.

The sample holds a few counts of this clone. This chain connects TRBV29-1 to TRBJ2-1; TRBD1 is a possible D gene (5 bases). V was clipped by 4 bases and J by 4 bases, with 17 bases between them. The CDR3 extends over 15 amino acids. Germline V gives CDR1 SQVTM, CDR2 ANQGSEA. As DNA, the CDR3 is TGCAGCGTTGGGATGGGGCTGACCTCGTACAATGAGCAGTTCTTC. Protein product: CSVGMGLTSYNEQFF.

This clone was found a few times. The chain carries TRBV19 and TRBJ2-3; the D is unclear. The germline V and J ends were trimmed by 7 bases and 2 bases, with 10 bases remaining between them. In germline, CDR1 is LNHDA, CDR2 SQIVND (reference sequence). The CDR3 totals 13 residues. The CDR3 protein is CASKYVSTDTQYF. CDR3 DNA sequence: TGTGCCAGTAAATACGTTTCCACAGATACGCAGTATTTT.

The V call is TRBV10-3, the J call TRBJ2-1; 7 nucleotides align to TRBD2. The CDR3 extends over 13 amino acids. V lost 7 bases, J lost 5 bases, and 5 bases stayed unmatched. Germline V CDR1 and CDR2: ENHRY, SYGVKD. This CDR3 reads CAITSGGDNEQFF. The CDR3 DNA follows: TGTGCCATCACTAGCGGAGGGGACAATGAGCAGTTCTTC.

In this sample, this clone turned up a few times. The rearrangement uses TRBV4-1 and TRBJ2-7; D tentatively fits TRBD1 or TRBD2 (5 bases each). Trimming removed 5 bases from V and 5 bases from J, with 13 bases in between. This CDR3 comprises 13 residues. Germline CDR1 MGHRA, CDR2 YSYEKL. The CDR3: CASSVSRGHEQYF. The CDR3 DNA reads TGCGCCAGCAGCGTGTCCCGGGGCCACGAGCAGTACTTC.

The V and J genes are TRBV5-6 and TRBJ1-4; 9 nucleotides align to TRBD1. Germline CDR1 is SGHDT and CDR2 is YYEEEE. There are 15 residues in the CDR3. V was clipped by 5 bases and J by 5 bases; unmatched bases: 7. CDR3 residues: CASSSGGTGNEKLFF. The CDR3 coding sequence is TGTGCCAGCAGTTCCGGGGGGACAGGGAATGAAAAACTGTTTTTT. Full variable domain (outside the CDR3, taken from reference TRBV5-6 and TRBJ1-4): DAGVTQSPTHLIKTRGQQVTLRCSPKSGHDTVSWYQQALGQGPQFIFQYYEEEERQRGNFPDRFSGHQFPNYSSELNVNALLLGDSALYLCASSSGGTGNEKLFFGSGTQLSVL.

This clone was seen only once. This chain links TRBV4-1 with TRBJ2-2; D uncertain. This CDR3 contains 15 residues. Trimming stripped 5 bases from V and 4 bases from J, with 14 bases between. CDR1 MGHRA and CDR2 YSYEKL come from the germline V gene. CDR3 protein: CASSLGGSLTGELFF. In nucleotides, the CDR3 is TGCGCCAGCAGCTTAGGTGGCAGTCTCACCGGGGAGCTGTTTTTT.

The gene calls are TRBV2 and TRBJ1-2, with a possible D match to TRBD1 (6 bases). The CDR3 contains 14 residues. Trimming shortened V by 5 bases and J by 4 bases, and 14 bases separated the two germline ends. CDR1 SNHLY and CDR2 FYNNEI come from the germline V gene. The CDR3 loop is CASSPLGQIYGYTF. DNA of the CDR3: TGTGCCAGCAGTCCTCTGGGACAAATCTATGGCTACACCTTC.

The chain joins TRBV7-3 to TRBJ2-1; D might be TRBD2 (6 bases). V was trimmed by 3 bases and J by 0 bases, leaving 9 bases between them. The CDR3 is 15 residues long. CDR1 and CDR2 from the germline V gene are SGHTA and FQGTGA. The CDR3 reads CASSFTRDSYNEQFF. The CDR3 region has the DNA TGTGCCAGCAGCTTCACGCGGGACTCCTACAATGAGCAGTTCTTC.

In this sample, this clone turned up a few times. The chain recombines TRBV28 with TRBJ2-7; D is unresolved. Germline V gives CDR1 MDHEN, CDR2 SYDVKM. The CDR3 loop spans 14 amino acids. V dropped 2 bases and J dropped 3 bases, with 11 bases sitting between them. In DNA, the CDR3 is TGTGCCAGCAGTTTACTCAAAGTTCACTACGAGCAGTACTTC. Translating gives CASSLLKVHYEQYF. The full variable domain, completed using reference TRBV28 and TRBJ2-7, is DVKVTQSSRYLVKRTGEKVFLECVQDMDHENMFWYRQDPGLGLRLIYFSYDVKMKEKGDIPEGYSVSREKKERFSLILESASTNQTSMYLCASSLLKVHYEQYFGPGTRLTVT.

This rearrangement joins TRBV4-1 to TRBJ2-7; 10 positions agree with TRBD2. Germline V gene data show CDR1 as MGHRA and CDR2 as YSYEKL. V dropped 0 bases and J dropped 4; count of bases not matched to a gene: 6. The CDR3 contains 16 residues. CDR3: CASSQEKRLAGYEQYF. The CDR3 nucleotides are TGCGCCAGCAGCCAAGAGAAGCGACTAGCGGGTTACGAGCAGTACTTC.

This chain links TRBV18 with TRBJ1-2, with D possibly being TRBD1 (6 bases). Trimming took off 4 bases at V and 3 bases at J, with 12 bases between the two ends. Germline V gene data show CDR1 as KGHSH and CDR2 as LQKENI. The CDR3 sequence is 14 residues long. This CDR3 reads CASSQQGGDYGYTF. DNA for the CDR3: TGTGCCAGCTCACAACAGGGAGGCGACTATGGCTACACCTTC.

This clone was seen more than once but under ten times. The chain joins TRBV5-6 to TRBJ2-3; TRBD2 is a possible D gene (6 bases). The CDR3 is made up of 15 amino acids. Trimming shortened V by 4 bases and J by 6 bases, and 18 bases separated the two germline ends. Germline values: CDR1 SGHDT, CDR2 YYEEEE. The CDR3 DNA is TGTGCCAGCAGCCCACGACTAGGAAGAATGGATACGCAGTATTTT. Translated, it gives CASSPRLGRMDTQYF.